This passage covers 3 T cell receptor beta chains from one sample sequenced in a study of response to subunit inactivated influenza vaccine. MiXCR, applied by TCRdb to the RT-PCR reads, yields one record per CDR3 protein. Of 290,000 or so distinct CDR3 sequences in the sample, roughly 22% are singletons; the top ten hold about 9.4%. This sample comprised PBMCs from blood, obtained about 20 months after vaccination. All receptors come from a man aged 50 to 69 who received an inactivated influenza vaccine.

The chain is built from TRBV7-3 and TRBJ1-5; D possibly corresponds to TRBD1 (5 bases). The V end was cut by 5 bases, the J end by 1 base, with 15 bases between. CDR3 length: 16 amino acids. Germline V gene lookup returns CDR1 SGHTA and CDR2 FQGTGA. The CDR3 nucleotides are TGTGCCAGCAGCCCACGATTGGGGGTGAGCAATCAGCCCCAGCATTTT. Protein: CASSPRLGVSNQPQHF.

This clonotype turned up a few times. The chain employs TRBV15 and TRBJ2-1; no firm D call. V lost 5 bases and J 8 bases, leaving 19 bases between the germline ends. In germline, CDR1 is LNHNV, CDR2 YYDKDF (reference sequence). The length of the CDR3 is 15 residues. This chain's CDR3 is CATSPRKGSVDEQFF. CDR3 DNA sequence: TGTGCCACCAGCCCCCGAAAGGGATCGGTCGATGAGCAGTTCTTC.

This clonotype was recorded a few times. This chain uses TRBV20-1 with TRBJ2-7; TRBD2 matches 7 bases. The CDR3 extends over 13 amino acids. Germline CDR1 is DFQATT and CDR2 is SNEGSKA (reference sequence). The V segment lost 8 bases and the J segment 3 bases; nucleotides outside the gene matches: 10. The CDR3 region has the DNA TGCAGTTTCACTGAGGCGGGAGTCTACGAGCAGTACTTC. It is translated as CSFTEAGVYEQYF.